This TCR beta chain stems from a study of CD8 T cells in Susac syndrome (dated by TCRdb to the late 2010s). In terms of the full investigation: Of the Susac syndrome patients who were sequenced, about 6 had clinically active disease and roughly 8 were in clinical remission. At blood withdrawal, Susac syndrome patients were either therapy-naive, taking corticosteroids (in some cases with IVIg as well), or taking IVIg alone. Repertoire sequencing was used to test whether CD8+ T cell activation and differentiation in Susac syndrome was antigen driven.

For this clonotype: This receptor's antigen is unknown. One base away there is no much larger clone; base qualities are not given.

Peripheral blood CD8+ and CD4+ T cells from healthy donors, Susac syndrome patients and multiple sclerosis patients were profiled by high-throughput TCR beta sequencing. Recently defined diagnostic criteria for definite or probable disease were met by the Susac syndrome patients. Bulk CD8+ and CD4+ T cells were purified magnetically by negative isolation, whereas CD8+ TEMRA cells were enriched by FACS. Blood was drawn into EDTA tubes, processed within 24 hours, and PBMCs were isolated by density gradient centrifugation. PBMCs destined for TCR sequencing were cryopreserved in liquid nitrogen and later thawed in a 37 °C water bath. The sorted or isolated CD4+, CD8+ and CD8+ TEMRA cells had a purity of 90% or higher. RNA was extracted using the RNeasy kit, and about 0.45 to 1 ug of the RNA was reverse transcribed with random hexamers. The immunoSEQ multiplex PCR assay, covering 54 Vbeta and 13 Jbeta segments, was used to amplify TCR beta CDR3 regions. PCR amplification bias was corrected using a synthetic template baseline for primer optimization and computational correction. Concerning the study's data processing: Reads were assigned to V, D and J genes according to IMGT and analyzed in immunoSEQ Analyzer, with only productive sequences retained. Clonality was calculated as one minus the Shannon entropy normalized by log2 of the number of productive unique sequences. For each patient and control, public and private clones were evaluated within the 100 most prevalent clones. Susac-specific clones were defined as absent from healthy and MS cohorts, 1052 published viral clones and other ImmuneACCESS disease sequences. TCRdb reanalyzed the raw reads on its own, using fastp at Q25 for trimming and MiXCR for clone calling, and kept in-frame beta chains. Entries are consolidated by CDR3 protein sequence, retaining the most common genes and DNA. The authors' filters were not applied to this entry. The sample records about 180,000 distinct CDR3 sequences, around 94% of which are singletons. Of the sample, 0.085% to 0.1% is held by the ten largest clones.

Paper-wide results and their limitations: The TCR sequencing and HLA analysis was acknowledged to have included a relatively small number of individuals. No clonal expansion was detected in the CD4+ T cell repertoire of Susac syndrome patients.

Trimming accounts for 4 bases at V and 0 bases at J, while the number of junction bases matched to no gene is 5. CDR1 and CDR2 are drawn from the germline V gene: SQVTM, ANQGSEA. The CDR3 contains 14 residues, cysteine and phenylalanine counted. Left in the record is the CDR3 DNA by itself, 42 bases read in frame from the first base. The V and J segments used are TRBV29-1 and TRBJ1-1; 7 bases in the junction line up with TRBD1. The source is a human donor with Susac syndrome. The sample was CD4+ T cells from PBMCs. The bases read TGCAGCGTTGGCCCGGGACAGCTGAACACTGAAGCTTTCTTT. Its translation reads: CSVGPGQLNTEAFF.